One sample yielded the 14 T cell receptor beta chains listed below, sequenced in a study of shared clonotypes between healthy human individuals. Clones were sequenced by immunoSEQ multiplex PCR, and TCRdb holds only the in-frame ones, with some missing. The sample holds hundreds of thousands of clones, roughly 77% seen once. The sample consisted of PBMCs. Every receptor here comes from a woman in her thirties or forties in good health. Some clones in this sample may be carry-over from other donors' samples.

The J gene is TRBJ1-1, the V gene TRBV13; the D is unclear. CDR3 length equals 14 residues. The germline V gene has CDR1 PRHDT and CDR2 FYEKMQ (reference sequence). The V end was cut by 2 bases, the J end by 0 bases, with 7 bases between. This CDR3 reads CASSLISVNTEAFF. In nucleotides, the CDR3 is TGTGCCAGCAGCTTAATATCGGTGAACACTGAAGCTTTCTTT.

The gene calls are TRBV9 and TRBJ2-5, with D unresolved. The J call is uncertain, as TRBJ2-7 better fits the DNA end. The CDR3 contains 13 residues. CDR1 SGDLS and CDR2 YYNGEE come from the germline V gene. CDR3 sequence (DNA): TGTGCCAGCAGCGTAGCCCCGGCCTACGAGCAGTACTTC. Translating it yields CASSVAPAYEQYF.

CDR3 DNA: TGTGCCAGCAGCTTAGGAGGAGGGAACTCCTACGAGCAGTACTTC. This encodes CASSLGGGNSYEQYF. The J gene is TRBJ2-7, the V gene TRBV11-2, with D perhaps matching TRBD2 (6 bases). The CDR3 is made up of 15 amino acids. Trimming took off 1 base at V and 0 bases at J, with 10 bases between the two ends. In germline, CDR1 is SGHAT, CDR2 FQNNGV.

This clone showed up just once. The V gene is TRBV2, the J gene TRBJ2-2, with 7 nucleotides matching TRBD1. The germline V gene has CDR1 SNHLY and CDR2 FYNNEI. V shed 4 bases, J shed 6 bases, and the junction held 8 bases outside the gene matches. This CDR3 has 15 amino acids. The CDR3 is CASSATLTGAGELFF. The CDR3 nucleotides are TGTGCCAGCAGTGCCACCTTAACAGGGGCCGGGGAGCTGTTTTTT.

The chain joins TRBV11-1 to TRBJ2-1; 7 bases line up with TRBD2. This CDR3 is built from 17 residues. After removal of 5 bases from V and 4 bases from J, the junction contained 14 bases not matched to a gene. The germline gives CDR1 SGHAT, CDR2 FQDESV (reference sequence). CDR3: CASSEGVIAGHYNEQFF. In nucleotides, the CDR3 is TGTGCCAGCAGCGAAGGCGTCATAGCGGGTCATTACAATGAGCAGTTCTTC.

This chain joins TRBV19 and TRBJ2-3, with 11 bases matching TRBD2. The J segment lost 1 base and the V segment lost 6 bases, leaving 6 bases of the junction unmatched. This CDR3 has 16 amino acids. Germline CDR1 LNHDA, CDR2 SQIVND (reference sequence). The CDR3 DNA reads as TGTGCCAGTAGCCGACCGGGACTAGCGGGCACAGATACGCAGTATTTT. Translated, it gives CASSRPGLAGTDTQYF. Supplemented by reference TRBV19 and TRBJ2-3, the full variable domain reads DGGITQSPKYLFRKEGQNVTLSCEQNLNHDAMYWYRQDPGQGLRLIYYSQIVNDFQKGDIAEGYSVSREKKESFPLTVTSAQKNPTAFYLCASSRPGLAGTDTQYFGPGTRLTVL.

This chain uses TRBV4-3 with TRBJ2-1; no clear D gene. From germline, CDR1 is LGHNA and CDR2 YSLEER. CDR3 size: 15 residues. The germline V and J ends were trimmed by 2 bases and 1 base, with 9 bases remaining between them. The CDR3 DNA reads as TGCGCCAGCAGCCAACAGTTAGGATCCTACAATGAGCAGTTCTTC. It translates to CASSQQLGSYNEQFF.

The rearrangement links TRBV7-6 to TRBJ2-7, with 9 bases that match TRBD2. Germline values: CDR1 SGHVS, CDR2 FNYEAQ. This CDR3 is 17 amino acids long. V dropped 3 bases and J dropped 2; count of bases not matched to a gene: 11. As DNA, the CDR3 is TGTGCCAGCAGCTTGGGTGGGACTAGCATTTACCCCTACGAGCAGTACTTC. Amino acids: CASSLGGTSIYPYEQYF. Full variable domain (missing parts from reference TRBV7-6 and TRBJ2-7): GAGVSQSPRYKVTKRGQDVALRCDPISGHVSLYWYRQALGQGPEFLTYFNYEAQQDKSGLPNDRFSAERPEGSISTLTIQRTEQRDSAMYRCASSLGGTSIYPYEQYFGPGTRLTVT.

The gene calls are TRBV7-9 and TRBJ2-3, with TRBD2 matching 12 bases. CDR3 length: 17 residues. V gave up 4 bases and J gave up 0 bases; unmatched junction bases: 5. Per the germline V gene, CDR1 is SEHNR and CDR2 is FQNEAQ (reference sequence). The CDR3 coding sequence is TGTGCCAGCAGCTCAGGGACTAGCGGGCCTAGCACAGATACGCAGTATTTT. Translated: CASSSGTSGPSTDTQYF.

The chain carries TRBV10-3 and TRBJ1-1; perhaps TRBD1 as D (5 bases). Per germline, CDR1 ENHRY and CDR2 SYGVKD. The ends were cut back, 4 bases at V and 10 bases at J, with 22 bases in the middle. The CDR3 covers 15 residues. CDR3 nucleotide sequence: TGTGCCATCAGTGTACCTCAGGGCAAGTTCGGAGGAGCTTTCTTT. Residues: CAISVPQGKFGGAFF.

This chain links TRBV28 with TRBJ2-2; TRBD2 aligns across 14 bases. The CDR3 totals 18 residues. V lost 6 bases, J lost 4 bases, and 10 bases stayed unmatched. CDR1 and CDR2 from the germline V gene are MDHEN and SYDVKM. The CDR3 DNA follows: TGTGCCAGCAGCGTTTTAGTGGGACTAGCGGGAGTCACCGGGGAGCTGTTTTTT. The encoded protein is CASSVLVGLAGVTGELFF.

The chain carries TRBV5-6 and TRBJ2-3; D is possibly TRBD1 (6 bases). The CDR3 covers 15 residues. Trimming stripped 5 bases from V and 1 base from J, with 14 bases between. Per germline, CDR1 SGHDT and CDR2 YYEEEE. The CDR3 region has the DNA TGTGCCAGCAGTTTACAGGGTCCGGGCACAGATACGCAGTATTTT. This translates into CASSLQGPGTDTQYF.

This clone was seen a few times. This CDR3 reads CASSQNPLIGELFF. Written as DNA, the CDR3 is TGCGCCAGCAGCCAAAATCCTCTTATCGGGGAGCTGTTTTTT. The chain employs TRBV4-3 and TRBJ2-2; D is unclear. The CDR3 extends over 14 amino acids. Germline CDR1 LGHNA, CDR2 YSLEER. V dropped 2 bases and J dropped 7 bases, with 11 bases sitting between them.

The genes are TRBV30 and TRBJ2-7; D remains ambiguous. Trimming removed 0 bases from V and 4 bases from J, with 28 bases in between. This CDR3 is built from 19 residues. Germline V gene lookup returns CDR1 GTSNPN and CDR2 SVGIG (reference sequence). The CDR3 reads CAWSVNRYELTPPGYEQYF. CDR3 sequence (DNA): TGTGCCTGGAGTGTAAATCGGTACGAACTCACCCCACCCGGGTACGAGCAGTACTTC.